The 23 T cell receptor beta chains reported below all come from one sample, sequenced in a study of cytomegalovirus exposure and HLA in healthy donors. The study ran its PCR with 60 Vbeta and 13 Jbeta primers. TCRdb keeps only in-frame clones here, not all; method: immunoSEQ multiplex PCR. The data show some 190,000 clones, about 80% seen once. The sequencing sample was made of PBMCs. These receptors originate from a woman aged 40 to 49 in good health and CMV-seronegative.

The CDR3 nucleotides read TGTGCCTGGAGTGTCATGGCAGGTGTTAACTATGGCTACACCTTC. It yields the protein CAWSVMAGVNYGYTF. This chain connects TRBV30 to TRBJ1-2; no clear D gene. The V end lost 0 bases, the J end lost 1 base, and 12 bases lay between the germline ends. Germline values: CDR1 GTSNPN, CDR2 SVGIG (reference sequence). This CDR3 is built from 15 residues.

This clone occurred once. V gene TRBV7-9 combines with J gene TRBJ1-1; D unclear. V shed 1 base and J shed 3 bases, with 12 bases lying between them. The CDR3 extends over 15 amino acids. Germline V CDR1 and CDR2: SEHNR, FQNEAQ (reference sequence). CDR3 in amino acids: CASSLGSRRDTEAFF. The CDR3 DNA follows: TGTGCCAGCAGCTTAGGTAGCAGGCGGGACACTGAAGCTTTCTTT.

The chain uses TRBV19 and TRBJ1-5, with no clear D. The CDR3 runs 15 residues. Germline CDR1 is LNHDA and CDR2 is SQIVND (reference sequence). Between the trimmed V and J ends, which lost 1 base and 3 bases, there was a span of 10 bases. CDR3: CASSIGESFNQPQHF. CDR3 nucleotides: TGTGCCAGTAGTATAGGGGAGTCCTTCAATCAGCCCCAGCATTTT.

The V and J genes are TRBV19 and TRBJ1-2; 12 nucleotides match TRBD1. Trimming took 2 bases from V and 8 from J; bases not matched to a gene: 6. The germline V gene encodes CDR1 LNHDA and CDR2 SQIVND (reference sequence). The CDR3 contains 15 residues. CDR3 in amino acids: CASSIQGQGAQGYTF. The DNA of the CDR3 is TGTGCCAGTAGTATACAGGGACAGGGGGCTCAAGGCTACACCTTC.

The J gene is TRBJ2-6, the V gene TRBV5-1, with D perhaps matching TRBD1 (6 bases). The CDR3 is 15 residues long. Trimming took off 5 bases at V and 1 base at J, with 10 bases between the two ends. The germline V gene encodes CDR1 SGHRS and CDR2 YFSETQ. The CDR3: CASSSTGSGANVLTF. CDR3 coding DNA: TGCGCCAGCAGTTCCACAGGGTCTGGGGCCAACGTCCTGACTTTC.

This sequence joins TRBV19 and TRBJ1-3; D remains unclear. This CDR3 is 13 amino acids long. Germline V gives CDR1 LNHDA, CDR2 SQIVND (reference sequence). Trimming removed 9 bases from V and 4 bases from J, with 13 bases in between. Written as DNA, the CDR3 is TGTGCCAGCCATCCGACACAGGGAAACACCATATATTTT. Translating it yields CASHPTQGNTIYF.

This clone came up a few times. V and J are TRBV28 and TRBJ2-5; 7 bases line up with TRBD1. The length of the CDR3 is 15 residues. Germline assignment: CDR1 MDHEN and CDR2 SYDVKM. Losses at the gene ends were 6 bases for V and 5 bases for J; bases not matched to a gene: 12. The CDR3 region is CASSLPTGSKETQYF. DNA of the CDR3: TGTGCCAGCAGCCTACCGACAGGGAGTAAGGAGACCCAGTACTTC.

V usage is TRBV30 and J usage is TRBJ1-3; unclear D gene. The V gene's germline CDR1 is GTSNPN and CDR2 SVGIG (reference sequence). The CDR3 has 14 residues. V lost 5 bases and J 0 bases, leaving 11 bases between the germline ends. As DNA, the CDR3 is TGTGCCTGGGGCGAGGGAGGCTCTGGAAACACCATATATTTT. Translation gives CAWGEGGSGNTIYF.

The sample holds one count of this clone. The CDR3, as DNA: TGTGCCAGTAGTAGCAGGGTAAATGAGCAGTTCTTC. Its translation is CASSSRVNEQFF. The J gene is TRBJ2-1, the V gene TRBV19, with D perhaps matching TRBD1 (5 bases). CDR3 length: 12 amino acids. The V gene lost 4 bases and the J gene lost 7 bases, with 8 bases spanning the gap. Looked up from germline, CDR1 is LNHDA and CDR2 is SQIVND (reference sequence).

The gene calls are TRBV27 and TRBJ2-2; 10 positions match TRBD1. Germline V gene data show CDR1 as MNHEY and CDR2 as SMNVEV (reference sequence). This CDR3 is 14 amino acids long. With V trimmed by 4 bases and J by 7 bases, 3 bases remained unmatched. CDR3 in DNA: TGTGCCAGCAGTTCCTGGACAGGGGGCGGGGAGCTGTTTTTT. Encoded protein: CASSSWTGGGELFF.

The chain recombines TRBV30 with TRBJ1-3, with 8 positions matching TRBD1. Germline-derived CDR1 and CDR2 are GTSNPN and SVGIG (reference sequence). V was clipped by 3 bases and J by 0 bases; unmatched bases: 13. This CDR3 has 18 residues. The chain's CDR3 is CAWRQQRGDRSSGNTIYF. CDR3 bases: TGTGCCTGGAGACAACAGAGGGGGGACAGGAGCTCTGGAAACACCATATATTTT.

V gene TRBV28 combines with J gene TRBJ2-7, with TRBD1 matching over 8 bases. The trim removed 2 bases at V and 0 bases at J, leaving 6 bases unmatched. This CDR3 comprises 16 residues. The germline CDR1 and CDR2 sequences are MDHEN and SYDVKM. The CDR3 loop is CASSLPTGQGSYEQYV. The CDR3 DNA reads TGTGCCAGCAGTTTACCCACCGGACAGGGCTCCTACGAGCAGTACGTC.

The J gene is TRBJ1-2, the V gene TRBV5-1, with TRBD1 matching over 10 bases. The germline gives CDR1 SGHRS, CDR2 YFSETQ. With 3 bases clipped from V and 1 base from J, the junction kept 0 bases outside the gene matches. The CDR3 covers 14 residues. CDR3 nucleotides: TGCGCCAGCAGCTGGACAGGGGGTAACTATGGCTACACCTTC. This sequence encodes CASSWTGGNYGYTF.

The V and J genes are TRBV5-1 and TRBJ2-7, with 8 bases that match TRBD1. With 4 bases clipped from V and 5 bases from J, the junction kept 11 bases outside the gene matches. This CDR3 is 15 amino acids long. Looked up from germline, CDR1 is SGHRS and CDR2 is YFSETQ. CDR3 sequence reads: CASSPRTGPGHEQYF. CDR3 DNA sequence: TGCGCCAGCAGCCCCCGGACAGGGCCGGGTCACGAGCAGTACTTC.

The chain links TRBV11-3 to TRBJ1-4; D remains unclear. In germline, CDR1 is SGHNT, CDR2 YENEEA. The CDR3 length is 15 residues. V dropped 0 bases and J dropped 10 bases, with 15 bases sitting between them. CDR3 protein: CASSLDGGGSPKLFF. The CDR3 nucleotides are TGTGCCAGCAGCTTAGATGGCGGTGGATCTCCAAAACTGTTTTTT.

There are a few counts of this clone. The CDR3 here is CASSWSGRGSTEAFF. The CDR3 DNA follows: TGTGCCAGCAGCTGGTCTGGCAGGGGAAGCACTGAAGCTTTCTTT. This chain links TRBV5-4 with TRBJ1-1, with D possibly TRBD1 on 6 matching bases. This CDR3 spans 15 amino acids. V lost 3 bases and J 4 bases, leaving 16 bases between the germline ends. The germline V gene encodes CDR1 SGHNT and CDR2 YYREEE (reference sequence). Full variable domain (rest looked up from reference TRBV5-4 and TRBJ1-1): ETGVTQSPTHLIKTRGQQVTLRCSSQSGHNTVSWYQQALGQGPQFIFQYYREEENGRGNFPPRFSGLQFPNYSSELNVNALELDDSALYLCASSWSGRGSTEAFFGQGTRLTVV.

V is TRBV11-3 and J is TRBJ2-3; maybe TRBD2 (6 bases). Trimming removed 1 base from V and 2 bases from J, with 13 bases in between. The CDR3 is made up of 16 amino acids. Germline CDR1 reads SGHNT; CDR2 reads YENEEA. This chain's CDR3 is CASSLAFGLNTDTQYF. DNA of the CDR3: TGTGCCAGCAGCTTAGCGTTCGGACTAAACACAGATACGCAGTATTTT.

The chain employs TRBV19 and TRBJ1-1, with D possibly matching TRBD1 (5 bases). Germline values: CDR1 LNHDA, CDR2 SQIVND (reference sequence). The CDR3 is 14 residues long. Between the trimmed V and J ends, which lost 6 bases and 0 bases, there was a span of 11 bases. CDR3 sequence (DNA): TGTGCCAGTAGAACCAGGGAATTGAACACTGAAGCTTTCTTT. Translated: CASRTRELNTEAFF.

The genes are TRBV4-3 and TRBJ2-4; 7 bases agree with TRBD1. The germline gives CDR1 LGHNA, CDR2 YSLEER. The ends lost 3 bases at V and 3 bases at J; junction bases unmatched: 8. The CDR3 runs 16 residues. The CDR3, as DNA: TGCGCCAGCAGCCAGGAGACAGGGACCGTCAAAAACATTCAGTACTTC. As protein: CASSQETGTVKNIQYF.

The genes are TRBV2 and TRBJ1-4; D is uncertain. The CDR3 covers 16 residues. In germline, CDR1 is SNHLY, CDR2 FYNNEI. V was shortened by 4 bases and J by 7 bases, with 19 bases between the two germline ends. The DNA of the CDR3 is TGTGCCAGCAGTGTTAGGGAGCCGCCGACTGGTGAAAAACTGTTTTTT. Translated, it gives CASSVREPPTGEKLFF. Using reference TRBV2 and TRBJ1-4 for the parts outside the CDR3, the full variable domain is EPEVTQTPSHQVTQMGQEVILRCVPISNHLYFYWYRQILGQKVEFLVSFYNNEISEKSEIFDDQFSVERPDGSNFTLKIRSTKLEDSAMYFCASSVREPPTGEKLFFGSGTQLSVL.

The rearrangement links TRBV14 to TRBJ2-7; 11 bases match TRBD2. The V and J ends lost 0 bases and 5 bases, in that order; junction bases with no gene match: 9. CDR3 length: 17 residues. Germline CDR1 SGHDN, CDR2 FVKESK. CDR3 coding DNA: TGTGCCAGCAGCCAAGAAACTAGCGGGAGAAGTGGCCACGAGCAGTACGTC. Amino acid sequence: CASSQETSGRSGHEQYV.

The chain recombines TRBV19 with TRBJ2-3; 10 nucleotides line up with TRBD2. Germline V gene data show CDR1 as LNHDA and CDR2 as SQIVND (reference sequence). With 7 bases clipped from V and 6 bases from J, the junction kept 7 bases outside the gene matches. The CDR3 length is 14 residues. This CDR3 reads CASTVAGGWDTQYF. Here the CDR3 DNA reads TGTGCCAGTACTGTAGCGGGAGGATGGGATACGCAGTATTTT.

This sequence joins TRBV5-4 and TRBJ1-1, with a tentative D call TRBD1 (6 bases). The germline V gene has CDR1 SGHNT and CDR2 YYREEE (reference sequence). CDR3 length equals 15 residues. V lost 4 bases and J 0 bases, leaving 13 bases between the germline ends. The CDR3 coding sequence is TGTGCCAGCAGCCCGCCACAGGGTATGAACACTGAAGCTTTCTTT. Protein sequence: CASSPPQGMNTEAFF.